This TCR beta chain originates from a study of Graves' ophthalmopathy and Graves' hyperthyroidism. Study-level information: If no ophthalmopathy appeared within 18 months of follow-up, hyperthyroidism was termed stable. Study-wide results and limits: Clonotypes were expanded in thyroid at above 0.001 frequency, and most also appeared in blood. Ophthalmopathy was separated from stable hyperthyroidism by a 13-signature model with 87.88% sensitivity and 81.08% specificity.

RNA served as the template for amplifying TCR beta CDR3 regions. Amplification began with first-round RT-PCR using HTBI primers, then second-round multiplex PCR was performed. TCRdb independently ran MiXCR on the multiplex PCR reads; one entry per CDR3 protein. The table includes about 1.1 million distinct CDR3 sequences, about two fifths detected once. The hyperthyroidism patients had a new diagnosis of under 2 months' duration and were aged 18 to 65. On this clonotype itself: No antigen is known for it. A junction end diverges from the germline sequence, so it may reflect a read error.

Looked up from germline, CDR1 is PRHDT and CDR2 is FYEKMQ (reference sequence). This CDR3 region has 14 residues. The specimen was peripheral blood or thyroid tissue (not recorded which). The source of this sequence is an adult man with Graves' hyperthyroidism. The genes are TRBV13 and TRBJ2-6; 12 nucleotides match TRBD2. The CDR3 protein is CASSPSGRAYVLTF. In DNA form, the CDR3 reads TGTGCCAGCAGTCCTAGCGGGAGGGCCTACGTCCTGACTTTC.